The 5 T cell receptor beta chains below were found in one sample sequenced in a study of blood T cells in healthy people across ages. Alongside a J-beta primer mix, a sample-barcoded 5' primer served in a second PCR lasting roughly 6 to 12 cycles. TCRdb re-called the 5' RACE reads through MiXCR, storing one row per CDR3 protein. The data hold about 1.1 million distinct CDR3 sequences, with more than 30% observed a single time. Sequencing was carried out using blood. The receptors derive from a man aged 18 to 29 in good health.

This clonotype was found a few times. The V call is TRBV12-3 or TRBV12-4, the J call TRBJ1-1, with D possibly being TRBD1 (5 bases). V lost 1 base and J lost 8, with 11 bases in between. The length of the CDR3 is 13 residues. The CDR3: CASSLGGVVEAFF. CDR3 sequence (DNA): TGTGCCAGCAGTTTAGGGGGGGTTGTGGAAGCTTTCTTT.

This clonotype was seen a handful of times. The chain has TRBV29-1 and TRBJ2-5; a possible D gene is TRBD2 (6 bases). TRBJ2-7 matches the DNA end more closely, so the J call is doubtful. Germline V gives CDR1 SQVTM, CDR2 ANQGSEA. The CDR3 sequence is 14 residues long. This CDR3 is CSVLPGADFYEQYF. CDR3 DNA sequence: TGCAGCGTGCTACCGGGAGCGGACTTCTACGAGCAGTACTTC.

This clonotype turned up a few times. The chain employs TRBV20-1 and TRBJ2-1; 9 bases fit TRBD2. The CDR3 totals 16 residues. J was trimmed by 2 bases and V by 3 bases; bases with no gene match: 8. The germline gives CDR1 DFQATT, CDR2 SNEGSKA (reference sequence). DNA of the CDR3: TGCAGTGCTAGCACCCTGACTAGCGGAGCCTACAATGAGCAGTTCTTC. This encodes CSASTLTSGAYNEQFF.

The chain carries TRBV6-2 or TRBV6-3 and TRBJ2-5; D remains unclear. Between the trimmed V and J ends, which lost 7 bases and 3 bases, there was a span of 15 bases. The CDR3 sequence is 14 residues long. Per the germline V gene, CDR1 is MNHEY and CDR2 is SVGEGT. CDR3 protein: CASKQTKGKETQYF. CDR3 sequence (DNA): TGTGCCAGCAAACAGACCAAGGGAAAAGAGACCCAGTACTTC.

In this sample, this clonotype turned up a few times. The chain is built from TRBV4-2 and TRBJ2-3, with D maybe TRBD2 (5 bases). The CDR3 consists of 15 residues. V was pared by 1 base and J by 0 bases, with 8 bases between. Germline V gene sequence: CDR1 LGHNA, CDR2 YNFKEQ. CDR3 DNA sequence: TGTGCCAGCAGCCAAGCTCGCGGGAGCACAGATACGCAGTATTTT. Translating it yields CASSQARGSTDTQYF.